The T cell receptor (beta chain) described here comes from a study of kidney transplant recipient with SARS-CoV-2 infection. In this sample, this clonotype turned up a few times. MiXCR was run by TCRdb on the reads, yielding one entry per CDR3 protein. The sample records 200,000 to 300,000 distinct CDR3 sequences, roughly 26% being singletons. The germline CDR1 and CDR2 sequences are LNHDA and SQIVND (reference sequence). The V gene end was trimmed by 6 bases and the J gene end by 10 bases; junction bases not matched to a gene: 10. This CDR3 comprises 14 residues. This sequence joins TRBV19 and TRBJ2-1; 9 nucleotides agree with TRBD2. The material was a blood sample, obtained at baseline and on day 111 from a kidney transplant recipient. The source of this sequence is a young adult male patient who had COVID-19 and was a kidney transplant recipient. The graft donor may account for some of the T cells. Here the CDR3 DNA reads TGTGCCAGTAGGCGGCGGGAGGGCGTTCCGGAGCAGTTCTTC. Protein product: CASRRREGVPEQFF.